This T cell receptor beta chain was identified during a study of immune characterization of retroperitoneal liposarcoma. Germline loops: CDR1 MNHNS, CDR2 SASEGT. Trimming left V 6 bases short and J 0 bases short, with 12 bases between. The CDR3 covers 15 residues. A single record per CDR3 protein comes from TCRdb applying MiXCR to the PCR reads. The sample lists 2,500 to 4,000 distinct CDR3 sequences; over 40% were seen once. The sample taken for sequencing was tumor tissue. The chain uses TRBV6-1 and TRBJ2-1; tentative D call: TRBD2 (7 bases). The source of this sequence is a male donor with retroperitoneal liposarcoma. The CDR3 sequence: CASRTRGASYNEQFF. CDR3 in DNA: TGTGCCAGCAGAACCCGGGGGGCCTCCTACAATGAGCAGTTCTTC.